The 21 T cell receptor beta chains reported below all come from one sample, sequenced in a study of shared clonotypes between healthy human individuals. The table came from immunoSEQ multiplex PCR; TCRdb's copy has only in-frame clones and leaves some out. The sample includes roughly 850,000 clones, just over 95% of them seen just once. The naive CD8 population came from CD45RO-negative cells selected for CCR7, without terminally differentiated effector memory CD45RA+ cells. Material for sequencing was naive CD8+ T cells sorted from blood. The receptors shown here come from a man aged 25-45 years in good health.

The chain employs TRBV29-1 and TRBJ1-1; D is ambiguous. Germline V gene lookup returns CDR1 SQVTM and CDR2 ANQGSEA. Trimming removed 6 bases from V and 8 bases from J, with 13 bases in between. This CDR3 contains 11 residues. The CDR3 nucleotides are TGCAGCGTCCCAACCCATTCGGAAGCTTTCTTT. Translating it yields CSVPTHSEAFF.

The rearrangement joins TRBV4-3 to TRBJ2-1; 8 nucleotides match TRBD2. The V gene end was trimmed by 0 bases and the J gene end by 5 bases; junction bases not matched to a gene: 9. The CDR3 has 17 amino acids. Germline V gives CDR1 LGHNA, CDR2 YSLEER. CDR3 loop: CASSQDLRREVDNEQFF. In DNA, the CDR3 is TGCGCCAGCAGCCAAGATCTGAGGCGGGAGGTTGACAATGAGCAGTTCTTC.

The chain uses TRBV27 and TRBJ2-2; D may be TRBD2 (6 bases). CDR3 length: 15 residues. V lost 3 bases, J lost 7 bases, and 15 bases lay in between. The V gene's germline CDR1 is MNHEY and CDR2 SMNVEV (reference sequence). The CDR3 sequence is CASSLSTSQGGELFF. The CDR3, as DNA: TGTGCCAGCAGTTTGTCAACTAGCCAAGGCGGGGAGCTGTTTTTT.

V and J are TRBV28 and TRBJ2-7, with D possibly matching TRBD1 (7 bases). V gave up 7 bases and J gave up 3 bases, with 19 bases separating them. Per the germline V gene, CDR1 is MDHEN and CDR2 is SYDVKM. The CDR3 contains 15 residues. CDR3 nucleotides: TGTGCCAGCATCCCGGTCGGCAGGGGGGACTACGAGCAGTACTTC. Its protein is CASIPVGRGDYEQYF.

The chain links TRBV11-3 to TRBJ2-7, with D possibly TRBD2 on 6 matching bases. The germline V and J ends were trimmed by 2 bases and 3 bases, with 8 bases remaining between them. Looked up from germline, CDR1 is SGHNT and CDR2 is YENEEA. The CDR3 is 13 residues long. The CDR3 reads CASSLLRDYEQYF. The CDR3 coding sequence is TGTGCCAGCAGCTTACTGCGGGACTACGAGCAGTACTTC.

V gene TRBV6-5 combines with J gene TRBJ2-1; no reliable D call. Germline values: CDR1 MNHEY, CDR2 SVGAGI. Trimming shortened V by 0 bases and J by 5 bases, and 14 bases separated the two germline ends. The CDR3 loop spans 16 amino acids. The CDR3 loop reads CASSYSIAPAHNEQFF. As DNA, the CDR3 is TGTGCCAGCAGTTACTCTATAGCCCCCGCACACAATGAGCAGTTCTTC.

The chain couples TRBV28 to TRBJ1-1, with D possibly matching TRBD1 (6 bases). Germline lookup yields CDR1 MDHEN and CDR2 SYDVKM. V was cut by 6 bases and J by 0 bases, with 20 bases left in between. The CDR3 length is 17 residues. CDR3 nucleotides: TGTGCCAGCAGGGTACAGGGAGCTGTCCGTTTGAACACTGAAGCTTTCTTT. The encoded protein is CASRVQGAVRLNTEAFF.

The rearrangement uses TRBV7-9 and TRBJ2-1, with TRBD1 matching over 9 bases. Per the germline V gene, CDR1 is SEHNR and CDR2 is FQNEAQ (reference sequence). J gave up 4 bases and V 6 bases, and 16 bases lay outside the gene matches. The CDR3 covers 18 residues. The CDR3 here is CASSFTIFRDREYNEQFF. CDR3 coding DNA: TGTGCCAGCAGTTTTACAATCTTCAGGGACAGGGAATACAATGAGCAGTTCTTC.

This chain links TRBV4-3 with TRBJ1-2; 7 bases are shared with TRBD1. The CDR3 extends over 15 amino acids. V shed 5 bases, J shed 4 bases, and the junction held 10 bases outside the gene matches. Germline V gene lookup returns CDR1 LGHNA and CDR2 YSLEER. The DNA of the CDR3 is TGCGCCAGCAGCGATACTTCAGGGGGACGCTATGGCTACACCTTC. Its protein product is CASSDTSGGRYGYTF.

The chain recombines TRBV10-3 with TRBJ2-1, with 10 positions matching TRBD2. This CDR3 has 13 amino acids. The germline gives CDR1 ENHRY, CDR2 SYGVKD. After removal of 10 bases from V and 5 bases from J, the junction contained 5 bases not matched to a gene. As DNA, the CDR3 is TGTGCCAACCTAGCGGGAGACAACAATGAGCAGTTCTTC. It encodes CANLAGDNNEQFF.

This clone came up once. The chain recombines TRBV11-2 with TRBJ2-2; no firm D call. This CDR3 comprises 13 residues. Trimming removed 3 bases at V and 5 bases at J, with 7 bases between. Germline loops: CDR1 SGHAT, CDR2 FQNNGV. The CDR3 region has the DNA TGTGCCAGCAGCTTTTCCCTGACCGGGGAGCTGTTTTTT. Translated: CASSFSLTGELFF.

The V and J genes are TRBV6-1 and TRBJ2-7; maybe TRBD1 (5 bases). Germline V gene lookup returns CDR1 MNHNS and CDR2 SASEGT. The CDR3 contains 13 residues. V was shortened by 2 bases and J by 3 bases, with 8 bases between the two germline ends. The CDR3 loop reads CASSERGLYEQYF. CDR3 DNA: TGTGCCAGCAGTGAAAGGGGTCTCTACGAGCAGTACTTC.

The chain joins TRBV10-3 to TRBJ2-3; TRBD1 is a possible D gene (6 bases). Germline V CDR1 and CDR2: ENHRY, SYGVKD. The CDR3 runs to 18 residues. V lost 0 bases and J lost 2, with 18 bases in between. The CDR3 loop reads CAISESGGTPQPTDTQYF. The CDR3 coding sequence is TGTGCCATCAGTGAGTCGGGTGGGACACCTCAGCCCACAGATACGCAGTATTTT.

The rearrangement uses TRBV4-1 and TRBJ2-3; weak D call: TRBD2 (5 bases). Germline V gives CDR1 MGHRA, CDR2 YSYEKL. The CDR3 sequence is 14 residues long. V shed 4 bases and J shed 3 bases, with 11 bases lying between them. The CDR3 spells CASSLRTETDTQYF. CDR3 in DNA: TGCGCCAGCAGCCTTCGGACTGAGACAGATACGCAGTATTTT.

The chain carries TRBV28 and TRBJ2-1, with D unresolved. The CDR3 is made up of 15 amino acids. V was trimmed by 6 bases and J by 2 bases, leaving 14 bases between them. Germline CDR1 MDHEN, CDR2 SYDVKM. Written as DNA, the CDR3 is TGTGCCAGCAGACAACTCGGGTCTGCCTACAATGAGCAGTTCTTC. Protein sequence: CASRQLGSAYNEQFF.

The CDR3 nucleotides are TGTGCCAGCAGCTTACCCACGTCGGGAGGGAGGGCCTACGAGCAGTACTTC. The encoded protein is CASSLPTSGGRAYEQYF. This chain uses TRBV11-2 with TRBJ2-7; TRBD2 matches at 8 bases. The J segment lost 2 bases and the V segment lost 2 bases, leaving 11 bases of the junction unmatched. Germline V gene data show CDR1 as SGHAT and CDR2 as FQNNGV. This CDR3 contains 17 residues.

The V gene is TRBV10-1, the J gene TRBJ2-1; no clear D gene. Germline assignment: CDR1 WNHNN and CDR2 SYGVQD (reference sequence). The CDR3 is 13 amino acids. The germline V and J ends were trimmed by 2 bases and 8 bases, with 10 bases remaining between them. Here the CDR3 reads CASSESSDDEQFF. DNA for the CDR3: TGCGCCAGCAGTGAGAGCTCCGACGATGAGCAGTTCTTC.

The rearrangement joins TRBV28 to TRBJ2-7, with 12 bases matching TRBD2. The germline V gene encodes CDR1 MDHEN and CDR2 SYDVKM. The CDR3 consists of 17 residues. Trimming at V came to 4 bases and at J to 0 bases, leaving 7 bases not matched to a gene. In DNA form, the CDR3 reads TGTGCCAGCAGTTCCAGGACTAGCGGGAAATTCTCCTACGAGCAGTACTTC. This codes for CASSSRTSGKFSYEQYF.

The genes are TRBV5-6 and TRBJ2-4; the match to TRBD1 covers 9 bases. Germline V gene sequence: CDR1 SGHDT, CDR2 YYEEEE. The length of the CDR3 is 17 residues. V was clipped by 0 bases and J by 1 base; unmatched bases: 5. The CDR3 loop is CASSLVQGAGAKNIQYF. CDR3 DNA: TGTGCCAGCAGCTTGGTACAGGGGGCCGGGGCCAAAAACATTCAGTACTTC.

J is TRBJ2-7 and V is TRBV29-1; 15 positions agree with TRBD2. The CDR3 is made up of 17 amino acids. J was trimmed by 6 bases and V by 6 bases; bases with no gene match: 15. Germline V lookup: CDR1 SQVTM, CDR2 ANQGSEA. As DNA, the CDR3 is TGCAGCGTGGCCGGAGGGGTCTGGGGACTAGCGGGGGGCGAGCAGTACTTC. Translated, it gives CSVAGGVWGLAGGEQYF.

The CDR3 loop is CASSTPTMETGAYGYTF. In DNA form, the CDR3 reads TGTGCCAGTAGTACACCGACCATGGAGACAGGTGCCTATGGCTACACCTTC. The V and J genes are TRBV19 and TRBJ1-2, with D perhaps TRBD1 (6 bases). Trimming stripped 4 bases from V and 4 bases from J, with 22 bases between. The germline CDR1 and CDR2 sequences are LNHDA and SQIVND (reference sequence). This CDR3 contains 17 residues.